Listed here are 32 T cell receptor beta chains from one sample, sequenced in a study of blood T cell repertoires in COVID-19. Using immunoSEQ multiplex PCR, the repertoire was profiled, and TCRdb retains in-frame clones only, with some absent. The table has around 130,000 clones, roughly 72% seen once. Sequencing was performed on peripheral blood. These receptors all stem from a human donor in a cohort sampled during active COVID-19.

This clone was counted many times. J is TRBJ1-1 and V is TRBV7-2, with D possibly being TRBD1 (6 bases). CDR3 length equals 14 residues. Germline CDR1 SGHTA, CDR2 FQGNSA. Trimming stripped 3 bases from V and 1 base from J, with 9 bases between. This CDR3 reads CASSFQGTNTEAFF. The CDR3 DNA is TGTGCCAGCAGCTTTCAGGGGACGAACACTGAAGCTTTCTTT.

The CDR3 region is CASSLASPSGETQYF. For the CDR3, the DNA is TGTGCCAGCAGCTTAGCGTCCCCGTCAGGAGAGACCCAGTACTTC. The chain uses TRBV7-7 and TRBJ2-5, with D hard to call. V was pared by 0 bases and J by 4 bases, with 12 bases between. This CDR3 contains 15 residues. Germline V gene data show CDR1 as SSHAT and CDR2 as FNYEAQ (reference sequence).

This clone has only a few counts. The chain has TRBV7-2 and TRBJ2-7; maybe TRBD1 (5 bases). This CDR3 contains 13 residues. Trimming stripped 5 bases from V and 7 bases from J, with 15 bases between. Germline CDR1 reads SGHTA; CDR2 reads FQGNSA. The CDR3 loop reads CASSPSTDGEQYF. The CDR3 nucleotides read TGTGCCAGCAGCCCTTCGACAGACGGGGAGCAGTACTTC. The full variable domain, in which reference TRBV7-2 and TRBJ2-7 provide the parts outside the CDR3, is GAGVSQSPSNKVTEKGKDVELRCDPISGHTALYWYRQSLGQGLEFLIYFQGNSAPDKSGLPSDRFSAERTGGSVSTLTIQRTQQEDSAVYLCASSPSTDGEQYFGPGTRLTVT.

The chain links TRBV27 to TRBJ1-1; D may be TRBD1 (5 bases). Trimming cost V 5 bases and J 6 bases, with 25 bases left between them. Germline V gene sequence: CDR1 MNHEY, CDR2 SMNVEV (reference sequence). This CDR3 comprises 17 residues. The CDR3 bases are TGTGCCAGCAGTCCTAAAGTGAGTAGGGGAATTGATTCTGAAGCTTTCTTT. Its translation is CASSPKVSRGIDSEAFF.

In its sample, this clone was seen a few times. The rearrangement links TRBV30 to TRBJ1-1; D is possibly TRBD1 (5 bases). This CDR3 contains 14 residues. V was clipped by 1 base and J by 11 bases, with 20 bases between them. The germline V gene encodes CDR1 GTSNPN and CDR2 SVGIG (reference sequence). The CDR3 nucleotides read TGTGCCTGGAGTGGCCGTGGGGGACTTCTGGAGGCTTTCTTT. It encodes CAWSGRGGLLEAFF.

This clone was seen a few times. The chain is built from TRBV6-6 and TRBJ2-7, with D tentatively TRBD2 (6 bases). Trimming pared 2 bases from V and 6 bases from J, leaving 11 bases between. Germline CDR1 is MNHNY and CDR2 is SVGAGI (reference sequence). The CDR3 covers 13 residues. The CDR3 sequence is CASSYGGSSEQYF. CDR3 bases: TGTGCCAGCAGTTACGGGGGGTCGAGCGAGCAGTACTTC.

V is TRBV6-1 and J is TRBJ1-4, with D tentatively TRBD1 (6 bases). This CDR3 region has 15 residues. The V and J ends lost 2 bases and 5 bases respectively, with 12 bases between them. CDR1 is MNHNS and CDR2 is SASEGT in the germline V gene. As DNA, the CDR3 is TGTGCCAGCAGTGAACCCGGGAGGGGGAATGAAAAACTGTTTTTT. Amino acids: CASSEPGRGNEKLFF.

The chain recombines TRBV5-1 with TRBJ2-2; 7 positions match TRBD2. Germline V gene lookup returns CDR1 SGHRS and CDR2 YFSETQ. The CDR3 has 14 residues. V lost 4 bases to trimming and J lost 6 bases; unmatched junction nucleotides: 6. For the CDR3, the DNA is TGCGCCAGCAGCAGCGGGGTTCTTGCCGGGGAGCTGTTTTTT. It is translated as CASSSGVLAGELFF.

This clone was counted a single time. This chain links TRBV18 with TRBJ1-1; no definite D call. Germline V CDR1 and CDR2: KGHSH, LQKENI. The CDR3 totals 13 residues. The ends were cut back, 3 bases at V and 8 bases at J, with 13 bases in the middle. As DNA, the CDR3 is TGTGCCAGCTCACCCGATCCAAGCCCCGAAGCTTTCTTT. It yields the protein CASSPDPSPEAFF.

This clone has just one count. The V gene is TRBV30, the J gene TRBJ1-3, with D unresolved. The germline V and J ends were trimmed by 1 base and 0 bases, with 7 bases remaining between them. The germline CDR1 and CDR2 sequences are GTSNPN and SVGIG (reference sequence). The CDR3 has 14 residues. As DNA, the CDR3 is TGTGCCTGGAGTGCCGGGTACTCTGGAAACACCATATATTTT. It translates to CAWSAGYSGNTIYF.

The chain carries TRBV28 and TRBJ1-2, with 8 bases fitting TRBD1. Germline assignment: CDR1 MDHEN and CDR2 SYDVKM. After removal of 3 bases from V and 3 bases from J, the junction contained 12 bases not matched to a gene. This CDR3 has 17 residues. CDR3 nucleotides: TGTGCCAGCAGTTTGGAAGGTGACAGGGGATCCTACTATGGCTACACCTTC. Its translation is CASSLEGDRGSYYGYTF.

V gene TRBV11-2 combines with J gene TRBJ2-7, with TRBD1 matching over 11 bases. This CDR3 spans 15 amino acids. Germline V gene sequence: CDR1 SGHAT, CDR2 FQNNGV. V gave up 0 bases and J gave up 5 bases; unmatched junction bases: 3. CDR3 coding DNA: TGTGCCAGCAGCTTAGAGGACAGGGGGCTGGACGAGCAGTACTTC. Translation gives CASSLEDRGLDEQYF.

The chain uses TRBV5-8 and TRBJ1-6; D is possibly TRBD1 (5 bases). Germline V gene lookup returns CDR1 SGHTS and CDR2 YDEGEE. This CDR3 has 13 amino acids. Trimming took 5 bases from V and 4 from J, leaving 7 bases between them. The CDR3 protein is CASSTGYNSPLHF. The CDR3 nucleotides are TGTGCCAGCAGTACAGGTTATAATTCACCCCTCCACTTT.

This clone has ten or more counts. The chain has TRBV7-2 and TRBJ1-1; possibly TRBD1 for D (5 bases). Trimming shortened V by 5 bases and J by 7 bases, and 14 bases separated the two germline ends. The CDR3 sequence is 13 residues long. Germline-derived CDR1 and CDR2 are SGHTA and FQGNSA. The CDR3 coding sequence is TGTGCCAGCAGCCCCCAGGTGGGGCTTGAAGCTTTCTTT. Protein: CASSPQVGLEAFF.

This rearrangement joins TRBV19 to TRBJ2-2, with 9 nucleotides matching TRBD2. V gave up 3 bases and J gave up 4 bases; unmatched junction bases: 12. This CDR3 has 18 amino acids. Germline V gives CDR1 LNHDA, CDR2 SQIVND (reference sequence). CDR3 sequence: CASSMRSSGARFTGELFF. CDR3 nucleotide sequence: TGTGCCAGTAGTATGAGGTCTAGCGGGGCGCGGTTCACCGGGGAGCTGTTTTTT.

CDR3 coding DNA: TGTGCCACCCGACAGGGCAACACTGAAGCTTTCTTT. Protein: CATRQGNTEAFF. The chain employs TRBV6-5 and TRBJ1-1; 7 bases are shared with TRBD1. V trimming: 10 bases; J trimming: 2 bases; junction bases outside the gene matches: 4. The CDR3 runs 12 residues. CDR1 MNHEY and CDR2 SVGAGI come from the germline V gene.

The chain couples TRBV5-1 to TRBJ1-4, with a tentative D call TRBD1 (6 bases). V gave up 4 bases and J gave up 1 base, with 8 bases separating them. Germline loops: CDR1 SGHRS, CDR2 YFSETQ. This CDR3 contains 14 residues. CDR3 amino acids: CASSPTGTNEKLFF. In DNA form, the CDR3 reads TGCGCCAGCAGCCCGACAGGAACTAATGAAAAACTGTTTTTT.

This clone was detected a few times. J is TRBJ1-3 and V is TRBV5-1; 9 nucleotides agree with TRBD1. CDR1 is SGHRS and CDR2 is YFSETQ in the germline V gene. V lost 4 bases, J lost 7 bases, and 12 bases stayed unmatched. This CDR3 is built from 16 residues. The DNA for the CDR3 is TGCGCCAGCAGCCAGGGACAGGGTGGTCTGTCGAACACCATATATTTT. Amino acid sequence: CASSQGQGGLSNTIYF.

For the CDR3, the DNA is TGTGCCAGCAGCCAATTTACTAGTAACTACAATGAGCAGTTCTTC. This translates into CASSQFTSNYNEQFF. The rearrangement joins TRBV3-1 (or the pseudogene TRBV3-2) to TRBJ2-1, with D maybe TRBD2 (5 bases). This CDR3 contains 15 residues. V dropped 2 bases and J dropped 3 bases, with 11 bases sitting between them. Looked up from germline, CDR1 is LGHDT and CDR2 is YNNKEL (reference sequence).

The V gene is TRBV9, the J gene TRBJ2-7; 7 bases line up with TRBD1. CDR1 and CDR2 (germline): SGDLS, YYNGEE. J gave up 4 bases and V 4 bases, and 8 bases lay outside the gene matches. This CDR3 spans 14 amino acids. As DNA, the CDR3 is TGTGCCAGCAGCCTCACTCCACAGGGGTACGAGCAGTACTTC. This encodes CASSLTPQGYEQYF.

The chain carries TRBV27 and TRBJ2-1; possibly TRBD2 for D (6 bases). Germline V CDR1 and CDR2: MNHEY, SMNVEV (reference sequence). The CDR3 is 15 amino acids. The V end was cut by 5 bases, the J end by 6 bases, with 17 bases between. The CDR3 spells CASSVIPGVLNEQFF. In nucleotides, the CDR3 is TGTGCCAGCAGTGTAATACCGGGAGTTCTCAATGAGCAGTTCTTC.

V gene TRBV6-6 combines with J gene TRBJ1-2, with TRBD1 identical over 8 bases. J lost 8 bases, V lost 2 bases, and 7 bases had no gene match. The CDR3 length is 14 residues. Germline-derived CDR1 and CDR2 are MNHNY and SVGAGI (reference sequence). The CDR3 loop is CASSYRDRGGGYTF. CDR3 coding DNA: TGTGCCAGCAGTTACCGTGACAGGGGAGGCGGCTACACCTTC.

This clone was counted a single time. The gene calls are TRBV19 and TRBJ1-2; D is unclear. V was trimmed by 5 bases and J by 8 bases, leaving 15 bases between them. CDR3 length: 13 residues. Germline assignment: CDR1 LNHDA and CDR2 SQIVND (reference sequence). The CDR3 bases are TGTGCCAGTAGTCCGGCGGCAGTTCAGGGCTACACCTTC. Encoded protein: CASSPAAVQGYTF.

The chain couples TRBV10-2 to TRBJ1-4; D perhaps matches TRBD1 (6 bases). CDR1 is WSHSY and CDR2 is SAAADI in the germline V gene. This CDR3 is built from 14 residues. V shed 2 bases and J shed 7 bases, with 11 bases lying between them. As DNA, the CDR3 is TGCGCCAGCAGTGAGGCACAGGGTGGTGAAAAACTGTTTTTT. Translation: CASSEAQGGEKLFF.

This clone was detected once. The CDR3 sequence: CATSATGQGTSNQPQHF. The CDR3, as DNA: TGTGCCACCAGTGCCACCGGACAGGGGACTAGCAATCAGCCCCAGCATTTT. The chain combines TRBV24-1 with TRBJ1-5; 9 nucleotides align to TRBD1. V lost 5 bases and J lost 0; bases outside the gene matches: 7. Germline V gene lookup returns CDR1 KGHDR and CDR2 SFDVKD. The CDR3 is 17 residues long.

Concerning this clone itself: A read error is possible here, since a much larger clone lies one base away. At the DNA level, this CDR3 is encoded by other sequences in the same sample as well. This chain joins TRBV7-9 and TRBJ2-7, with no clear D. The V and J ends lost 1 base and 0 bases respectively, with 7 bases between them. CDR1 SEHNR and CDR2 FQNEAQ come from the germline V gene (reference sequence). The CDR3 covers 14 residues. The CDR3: CASSLELSSYEQYF. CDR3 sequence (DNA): TGTGCCAGCAGCTTAGAGCTGAGCTCCTACGAGCAGTACTTC.

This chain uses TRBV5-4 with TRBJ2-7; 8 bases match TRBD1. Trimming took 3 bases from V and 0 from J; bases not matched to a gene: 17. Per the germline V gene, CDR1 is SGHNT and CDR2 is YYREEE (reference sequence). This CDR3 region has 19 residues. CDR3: CASSSRRDRYQFRSYEQYF. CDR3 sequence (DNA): TGTGCCAGCAGCTCACGCCGGGACAGGTACCAATTCCGCTCCTACGAGCAGTACTTC.

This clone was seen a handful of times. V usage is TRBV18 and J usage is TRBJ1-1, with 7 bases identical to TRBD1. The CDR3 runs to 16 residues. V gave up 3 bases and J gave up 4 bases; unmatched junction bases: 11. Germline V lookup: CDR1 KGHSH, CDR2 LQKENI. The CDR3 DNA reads TGTGCCAGCTCACCTAACAGGGGAGTCTTGAGCACTGAAGCTTTCTTT. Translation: CASSPNRGVLSTEAFF.

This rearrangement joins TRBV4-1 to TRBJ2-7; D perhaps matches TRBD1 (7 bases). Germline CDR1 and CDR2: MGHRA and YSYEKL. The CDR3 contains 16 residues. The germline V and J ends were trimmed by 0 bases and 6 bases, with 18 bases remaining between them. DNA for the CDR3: TGCGCCAGCAGCCAAGATATTTGGAGGGGGCAAGGCGAGCAGTACTTC. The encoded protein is CASSQDIWRGQGEQYF.

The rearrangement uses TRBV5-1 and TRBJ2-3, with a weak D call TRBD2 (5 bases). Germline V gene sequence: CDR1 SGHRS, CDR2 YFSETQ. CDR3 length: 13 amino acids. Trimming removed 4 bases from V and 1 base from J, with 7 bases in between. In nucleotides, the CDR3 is TGCGCCAGCAGCCCCGGGGGCACAGATACGCAGTATTTT. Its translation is CASSPGGTDTQYF.

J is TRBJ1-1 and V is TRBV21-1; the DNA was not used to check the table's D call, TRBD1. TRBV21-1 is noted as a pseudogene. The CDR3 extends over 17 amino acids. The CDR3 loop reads CASSRGGTGIHNTEAFF. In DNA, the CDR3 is TGTGCCAGCAGCAGGGGAGGGACAGGGATTCACAACACTGAAGCTTTCTTT.

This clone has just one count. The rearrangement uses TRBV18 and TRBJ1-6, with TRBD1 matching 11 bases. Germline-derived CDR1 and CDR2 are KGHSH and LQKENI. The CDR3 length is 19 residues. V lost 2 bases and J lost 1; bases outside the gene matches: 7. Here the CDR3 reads CASSPRTGGGPSYNSPLHF. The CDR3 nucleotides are TGTGCCAGCTCACCAAGGACAGGGGGCGGACCTTCCTATAATTCACCCCTCCACTTT. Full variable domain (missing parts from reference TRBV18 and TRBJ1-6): NAGVMQNPRHLVRRRGQEARLRCSPMKGHSHVYWYRQLPEEGLKFMVYLQKENIIDESGMPKERFSAEFPKEGPSILRIQQVVRGDSAAYFCASSPRTGGGPSYNSPLHFGNGTRLTVT.